This is a list of T cell receptor beta chains from one sample in a study of blood T cell repertoires in COVID-19. The table came from immunoSEQ multiplex PCR; TCRdb's copy has only in-frame clones and leaves some out. The table shows some 31,000 clones, with roughly 85% occurring only once. The sample comprised peripheral blood. The source of these receptors is an older man with active COVID-19. Each CDR3 is given with its conserved first and last residue. D genes are given only for firm matches. Clone size is shown for a subset of rows, as once, few, many or a class of expanded clone.

d_gene,len,j_gene,abundance,v_gene,CDR3aa,CDR3nt
TRBD1,15,TRBJ1-2,-,TRBV20-1,CSASFPGQGIHGYTF,TGCAGTGCTAGTTTCCCCGGACAGGGGATCCATGGCTACACCTTC
TRBD2,15,TRBJ2-1,once,TRBV5-6,CASSLVTAGVNEQFF,TGTGCCAGCAGCTTGGTTACAGCGGGGGTAAATGAGCAGTTCTTC
-,11,TRBJ1-1,-,TRBV20-1,CSAQLNTEAFF,TGCAGTGCCCAATTGAACACTGAAGCTTTCTTT
-,8,TRBJ1-2,-,TRBV20-1,CSGPGYRF,TGCAGTGGGCCGGGGTATCGCTTC
-,15,TRBJ2-1,-,TRBV11-3,CASSLDVSGFDEQFF,TGTGCCAGCAGCTTAGATGTTTCCGGGTTCGATGAGCAGTTCTTC
TRBD1,14,TRBJ1-5,-,TRBV18,CASSPDRVGQPQHF,TGTGCCAGCTCACCAGACAGGGTCGGCCAGCCCCAGCATTTT
TRBD2,15,TRBJ2-7,-,TRBV4-3,CASSRREGVRYEQYF,TGCGCCAGCAGCCGCCGGGAGGGGGTTAGGTACGAGCAGTACTTC
-,12,TRBJ2-2,-,TRBV29-1,CSVVDRTGELFF,TGCAGCGTCGTCGACAGGACCGGGGAGCTGTTTTTT
TRBD1,16,TRBJ2-3,-,TRBV9,CASSPHGTGITDTQYF,TGTGCCAGCAGCCCGCACGGGACAGGGATCACAGATACGCAGTATTTT
TRBD1,13,TRBJ1-2,-,TRBV19,CASSAQGLAGYTF,TGTGCCAGTAGTGCACAGGGGCTAGCTGGCTACACCTTC
-,15,TRBJ2-7,-,TRBV7-8,CASSPLVERADEQYF,TGTGCCAGCAGCCCCCTGGTGGAGAGGGCGGACGAGCAGTACTTC
TRBD2,15,TRBJ2-7,-,TRBV27,CASSLNWGLRSEQYF,TGTGCCAGCAGTTTGAATTGGGGACTACGGAGCGAGCAGTACTTC
-,12,TRBJ1-1,-,TRBV10-3,CAISANREEAFF,TGTGCCATCAGCGCTAACAGGGAAGAAGCTTTCTTT
-,14,TRBJ1-1,-,TRBV11-2,CASSLDRGSTEAFF,TGTGCCAGCAGCTTAGATCGGGGTTCCACTGAAGCTTTCTTT
-,16,TRBJ2-2,-,TRBV7-2,CASSLAGGFVTGELFF,TGTGCCAGCAGCTTAGCGGGGGGATTTGTAACCGGGGAGCTGTTTTTT
-,13,TRBJ2-2,-,TRBV6-5,CAIQRVVTGELFF,TGTGCCATCCAACGAGTTGTCACCGGGGAGCTGTTTTTT
-,17,TRBJ2-3,-,TRBV1,CTSSQERLAGTTDTQYF,TGCACCAGCAGCCAAGAGCGGCTAGCGGGGACCACAGATACGCAGTATTTT
TRBD1,15,TRBJ1-2,-,TRBV28,CASSLTGQAGSGYTF,TGTGCCAGCAGCCTAACCGGACAGGCGGGGTCTGGCTACACCTTC
TRBD1,12,TRBJ1-2,-,TRBV5-1,CASSFDRVGYTF,TGCGCCAGCAGCTTCGACAGGGTAGGCTACACCTTC
TRBD1,15,TRBJ1-4,-,TRBV28,CASSPKGGLNEKLFF,TGTGCCAGCAGTCCCAAAGGGGGCCTCAATGAAAAACTGTTTTTT
-,14,TRBJ2-5,once,TRBV3-1/TRBV3-2,CASSHDRFQETQYF,TGTGCCAGCAGCCACGACAGGTTCCAAGAGACCCAGTACTTC
TRBD2,15,TRBJ2-1,-,TRBV6-5,CASSPPLAGVNEQFF,TGTGCCAGCAGTCCCCCGCTAGCGGGGGTTAATGAGCAGTTCTTC
-,15,TRBJ1-2,-,TRBV6-5,CASNNPGATNYGYTF,TGTGCCAGCAACAATCCAGGGGCCACTAACTATGGCTACACCTTC
TRBD2,15,TRBJ2-3,-,TRBV9,CASSGLAGPLDTQYF,TGTGCCAGCAGCGGACTAGCGGGACCTTTGGATACGCAGTATTTT
-,14,TRBJ2-3,-,TRBV7-2,CASSASGYTDTQYF,TGTGCCAGCAGCGCAAGCGGTTACACAGATACGCAGTATTTT
-,13,TRBJ2-7,-,TRBV11-3,CASSAGESYEQYF,TGTGCCAGCAGCGCCGGGGAGAGCTACGAGCAGTACTTC
-,15,TRBJ1-4,-,TRBV7-9,CASSAARVESEKLFF,TGTGCCAGCTCAGCTGCCAGGGTAGAAAGTGAAAAACTGTTTTTT
TRBD1,17,TRBJ2-3,-,TRBV20-1,CSASGPGQGPPLDTQYF,TGCAGTGCTAGTGGGCCGGGACAGGGCCCCCCCCTAGATACGCAGTATTTT
TRBD2,15,TRBJ2-1,-,TRBV5-4,CASSPGLAGYNEQFF,TGTGCCAGCAGCCCCGGACTAGCGGGGTACAATGAGCAGTTCTTC
TRBD1,15,TRBJ2-7,-,TRBV7-8,CASSVTGTGSYEQYF,TGTGCCAGCAGCGTGACCGGGACAGGGAGCTACGAGCAGTACTTC
TRBD2,14,TRBJ2-1,medium-sized,TRBV7-9,CASSTTSGYNEQFF,TGTGCCAGCAGCACGACTAGCGGGTACAATGAGCAGTTCTTC
-,14,TRBJ1-1,-,TRBV11-2,CASSRGAGNTEAFF,TGTGCCAGCAGCCGCGGGGCAGGGAACACTGAAGCTTTCTTT
TRBD2,13,TRBJ2-1,-,TRBV7-8,CASSLDLAGEQFF,TGTGCCAGCAGCTTAGATCTAGCGGGAGAGCAGTTCTTC
TRBD2,15,TRBJ2-3,-,TRBV20-1,CSASRSGARTDTQYF,TGCAGTGCTAGTCGCAGCGGGGCCCGCACAGATACGCAGTATTTT
TRBD1,13,TRBJ2-1,-,TRBV12-3/TRBV12-4,CASSYGQGDEQFF,TGTGCCAGCAGTTACGGACAGGGGGATGAGCAGTTCTTC
-,14,TRBJ2-5,-,TRBV6-5,CASSLGRWAETQYF,TGTGCCAGCAGTTTAGGCCGGTGGGCGGAGACCCAGTACTTC
TRBD1,15,TRBJ2-2,-,TRBV19,CASNQGAANTGELFF,TGTGCCAGTAACCAGGGGGCCGCGAACACCGGGGAGCTGTTTTTT